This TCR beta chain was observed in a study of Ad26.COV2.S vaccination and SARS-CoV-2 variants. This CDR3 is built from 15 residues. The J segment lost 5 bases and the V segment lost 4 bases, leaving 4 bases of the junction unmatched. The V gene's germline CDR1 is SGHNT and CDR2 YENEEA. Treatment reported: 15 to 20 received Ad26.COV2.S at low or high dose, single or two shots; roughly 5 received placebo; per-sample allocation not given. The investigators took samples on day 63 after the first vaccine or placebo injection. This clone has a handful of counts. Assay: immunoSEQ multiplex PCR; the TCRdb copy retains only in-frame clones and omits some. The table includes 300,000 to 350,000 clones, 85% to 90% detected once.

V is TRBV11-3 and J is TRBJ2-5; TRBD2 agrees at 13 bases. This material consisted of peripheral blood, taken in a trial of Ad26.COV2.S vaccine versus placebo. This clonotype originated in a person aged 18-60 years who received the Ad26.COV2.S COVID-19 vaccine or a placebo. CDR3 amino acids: CASSWGLAGTETQYF. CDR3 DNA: TGTGCCAGCAGCTGGGGACTAGCGGGAACGGAGACCCAGTACTTC. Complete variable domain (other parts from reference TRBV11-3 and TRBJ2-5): EAGVVQSPRYKIIEKKQPVAFWCNPISGHNTLYWYLQNLGQGPELLIRYENEEAVDDSQLPKDRFSAERLKGVDSTLKIQPAELGDSAVYLCASSWGLAGTETQYFGPGTRLLVL.